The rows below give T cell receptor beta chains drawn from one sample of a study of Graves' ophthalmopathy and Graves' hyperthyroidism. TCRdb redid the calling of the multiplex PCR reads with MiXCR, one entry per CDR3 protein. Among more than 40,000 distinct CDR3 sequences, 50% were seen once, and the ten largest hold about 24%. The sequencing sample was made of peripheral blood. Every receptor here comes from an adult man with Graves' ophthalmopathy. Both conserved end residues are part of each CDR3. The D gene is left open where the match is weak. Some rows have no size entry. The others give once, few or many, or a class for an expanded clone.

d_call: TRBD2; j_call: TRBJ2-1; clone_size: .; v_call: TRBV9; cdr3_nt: TGTGCCAGCAGCGTAGCTGGGGCGGGAGGCTCCTACAATGAGCAGTTCTTC; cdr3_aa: CASSVAGAGGSYNEQFF
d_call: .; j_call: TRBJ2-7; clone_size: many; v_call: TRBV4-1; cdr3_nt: TGCGCCAGCAGCCAATTTTTCACTGGCGAGCAGTACTTC; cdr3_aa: CASSQFFTGEQYF
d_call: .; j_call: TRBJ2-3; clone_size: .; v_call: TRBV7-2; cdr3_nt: TGTGCCAGCGAGGGGAGACGGGGGCCTCACCATACGCAGTATTTT; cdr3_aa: CASEGRRGPHHTQYF
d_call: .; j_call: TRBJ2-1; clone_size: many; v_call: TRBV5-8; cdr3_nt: TGTGCCAGCAGCTCCGGGGGGCGGTCCTCCTACAATGAGCAGTTCTTC; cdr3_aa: CASSSGGRSSYNEQFF
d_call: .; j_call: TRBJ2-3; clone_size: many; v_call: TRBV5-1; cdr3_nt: TGCGCCAGCAGCTTGGGGATAGCCTCTAGCACAGATACGCAGTATTTT; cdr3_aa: CASSLGIASSTDTQYF
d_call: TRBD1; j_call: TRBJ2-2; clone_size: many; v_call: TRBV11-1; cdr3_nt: TGTGCCAGCAGCGCCTACAGGGGAACCGGGGAGCTGTTTTTT; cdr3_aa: CASSAYRGTGELFF
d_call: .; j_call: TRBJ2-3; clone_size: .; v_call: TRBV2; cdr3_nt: TGTGCCAGCAGGGTGGGTGGGAGCGTGGGCACAGATACGCAGTATTTT; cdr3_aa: CASRVGGSVGTDTQYF
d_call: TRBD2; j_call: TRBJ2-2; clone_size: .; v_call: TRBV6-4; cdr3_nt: TGTGCCAGCAGCGGGGGGAACACCGGAGAGCTGTTTTTT; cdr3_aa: CASSGGNTGELFF
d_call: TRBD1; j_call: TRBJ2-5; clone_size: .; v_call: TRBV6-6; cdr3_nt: TGTGCCAGCAGTACAGGGGGAGAGACCCAGTACTTC; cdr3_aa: CASSTGGETQYF
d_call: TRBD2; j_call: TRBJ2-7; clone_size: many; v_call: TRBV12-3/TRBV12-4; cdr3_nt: TGTGCCAGCAGTCCGACTAGCAGGTCCTACGAGCAGTACTTC; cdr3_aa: CASSPTSRSYEQYF
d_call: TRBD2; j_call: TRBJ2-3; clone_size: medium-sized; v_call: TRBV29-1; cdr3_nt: TGCAGCGTGGGGACTAGCGGGAGGAGCACAGATACGCAGTATTTT; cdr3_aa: CSVGTSGRSTDTQYF
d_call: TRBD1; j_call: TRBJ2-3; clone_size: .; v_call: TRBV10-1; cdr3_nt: TGCGCCAGCAGTCCAGGGGGTCGTGGAGATACGCAGTATTTT; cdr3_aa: CASSPGGRGDTQYF
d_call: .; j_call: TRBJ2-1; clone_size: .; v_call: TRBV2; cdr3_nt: TGTGCCAGCAGTGTGGGGCCTTACAATGAGCAGTTCTTC; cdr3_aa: CASSVGPYNEQFF
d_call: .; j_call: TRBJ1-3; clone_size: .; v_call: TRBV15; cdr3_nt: TGTGCCACCAGCAGAGAAACAGCCTCTGGAAACACCATATATTTT; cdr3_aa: CATSRETASGNTIYF
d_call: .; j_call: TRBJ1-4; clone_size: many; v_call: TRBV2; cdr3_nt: TGTGCCAGCAGTGGACTCTCCTGGACAGCGAATGAAAAACTGTTTTTT; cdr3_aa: CASSGLSWTANEKLFF
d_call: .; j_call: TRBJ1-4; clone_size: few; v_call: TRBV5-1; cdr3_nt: TGCGCCAGCAGCTCAGGGGCAACTAATGAAAAACTGTTTTTT; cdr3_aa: CASSSGATNEKLFF
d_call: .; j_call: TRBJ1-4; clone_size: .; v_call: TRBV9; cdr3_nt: TGTGCCAGCAGCGTGACAGGAGAGAATGAAAAACTGTTTTTT; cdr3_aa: CASSVTGENEKLFF
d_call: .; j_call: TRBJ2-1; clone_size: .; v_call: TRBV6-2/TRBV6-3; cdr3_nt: TGTGCCAGCAGTTACTCCGACTACAATGAGCAGTTCTTC; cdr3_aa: CASSYSDYNEQFF
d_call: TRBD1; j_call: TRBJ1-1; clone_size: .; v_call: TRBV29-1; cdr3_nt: TGCAGCGTTGAAAGCAGGGGGAGCTCTGAAGCTTTCTTT; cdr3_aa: CSVESRGSSEAFF
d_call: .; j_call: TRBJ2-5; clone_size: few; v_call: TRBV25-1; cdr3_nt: TGTGCCAGCACCATACAGCCAGGTCAGACCCAGTACTTC; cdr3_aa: CASTIQPGQTQYF
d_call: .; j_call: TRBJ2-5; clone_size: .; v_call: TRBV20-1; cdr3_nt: TGCAGTGCTAGTCTTGGTGGGTTCCAAGAGACCCAGTACTTC; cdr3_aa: CSASLGGFQETQYF
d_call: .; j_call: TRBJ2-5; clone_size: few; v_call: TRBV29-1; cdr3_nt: TGCAGCGTTGAATTTGGGGGAGTGAGAGAGACCCAGTACTTC; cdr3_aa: CSVEFGGVRETQYF
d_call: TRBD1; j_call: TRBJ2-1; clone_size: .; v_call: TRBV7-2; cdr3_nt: TGTGCCAGCAGCGTGGTCCGGACAGGCCACAATGAGCAGTTCTTC; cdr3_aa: CASSVVRTGHNEQFF
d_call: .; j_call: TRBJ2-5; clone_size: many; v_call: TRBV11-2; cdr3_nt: TGTGCCAGCAGCTTAGTAGGGGGTTCCCCAGAGGCCCAGTACTTC; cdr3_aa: CASSLVGGSPEAQYF
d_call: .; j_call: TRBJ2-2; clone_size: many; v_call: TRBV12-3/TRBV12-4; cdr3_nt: TGTGCCAGCAGTTTAGTGGTGGGGACCTCCGAGGAGCTGTTTTTT; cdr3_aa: CASSLVVGTSEELFF
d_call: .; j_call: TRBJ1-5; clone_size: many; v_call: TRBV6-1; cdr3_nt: TGTGCCAGCAGTGAAAGACGGGGGTTGCAGGGCAATCAGCCCCAGCATTTT; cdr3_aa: CASSERRGLQGNQPQHF
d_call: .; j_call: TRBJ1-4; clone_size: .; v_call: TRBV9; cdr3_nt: TGTGCCAGCAGCTCACAGGGCATTGGTGAAAAACTGTTTTTT; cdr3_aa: CASSSQGIGEKLFF
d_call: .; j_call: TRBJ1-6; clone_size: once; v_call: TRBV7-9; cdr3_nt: TGTGCCAGCAGCTTAGCTAGCGGGAGGGCCTATAATTCACCCCTCCACTTT; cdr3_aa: CASSLASGRAYNSPLHF
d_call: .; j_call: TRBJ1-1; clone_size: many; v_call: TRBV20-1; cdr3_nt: TGCAGTGCTAGTATTGAGACGGTGAACACTGAAGCTTTCTTT; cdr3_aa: CSASIETVNTEAFF
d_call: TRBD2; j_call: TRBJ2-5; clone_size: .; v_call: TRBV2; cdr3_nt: TGTGCCAGCAAGGCTCCTTTAGCGGGGGGAGAGACCCAGTACTTC; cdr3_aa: CASKAPLAGGETQYF
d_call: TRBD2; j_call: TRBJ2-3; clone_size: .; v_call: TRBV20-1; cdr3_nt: TGCAGTGCTACTAGCGGGGGAATACGCACAGATACGCAGTATTTT; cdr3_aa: CSATSGGIRTDTQYF
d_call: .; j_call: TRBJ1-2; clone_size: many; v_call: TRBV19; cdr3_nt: TGTGCCAGTAGTATGGGACTTTCCTATGGCTACACCTTC; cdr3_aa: CASSMGLSYGYTF
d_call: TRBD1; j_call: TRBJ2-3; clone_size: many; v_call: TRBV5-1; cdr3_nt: TGCGCCAGCAGCCGAGAACAGGGGGCGCGGACAGATACGCAGTATTTT; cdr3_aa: CASSREQGARTDTQYF
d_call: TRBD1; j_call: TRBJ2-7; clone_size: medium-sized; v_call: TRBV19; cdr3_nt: TGTGCCAGTAGTATGGACAGGGCCTACGAGCAGTACTTC; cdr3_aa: CASSMDRAYEQYF
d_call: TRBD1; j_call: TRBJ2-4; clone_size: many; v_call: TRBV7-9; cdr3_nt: TGTGCCAGCAGCTTTTGGGGACAGGGGCTAACCAAAAACATTCAGTACTTC; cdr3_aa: CASSFWGQGLTKNIQYF
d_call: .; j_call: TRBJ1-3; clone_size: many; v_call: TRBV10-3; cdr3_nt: TGTGCCATTCGGACAGAAACCCTCTCTGGAAACACCATATATTTT; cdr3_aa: CAIRTETLSGNTIYF
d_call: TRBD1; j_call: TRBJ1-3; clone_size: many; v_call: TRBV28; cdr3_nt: TGTGCCAGCAGTTTATGGGACAGGGGAAACACCATATATTTT; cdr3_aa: CASSLWDRGNTIYF
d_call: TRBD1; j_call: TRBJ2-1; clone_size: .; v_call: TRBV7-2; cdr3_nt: TGTGCCAGCAGTCCAACAGGGGACCACAATGAGCAGTTCTTC; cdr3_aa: CASSPTGDHNEQFF
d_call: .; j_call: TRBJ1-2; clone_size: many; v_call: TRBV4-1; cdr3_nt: TGCGCCAGCAGCCACACACGCCGGCCCGGCTACACCTTC; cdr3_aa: CASSHTRRPGYTF
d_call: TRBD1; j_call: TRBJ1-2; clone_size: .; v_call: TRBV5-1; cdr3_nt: TGCGCCAGCGGCACAGGGGACTATGGCTACACCTTC; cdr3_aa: CASGTGDYGYTF
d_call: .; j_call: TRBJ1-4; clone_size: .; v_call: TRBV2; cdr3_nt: TGTGCCAGCGGCAAGGACTTAAATGAAAAGCTGTTTTTT; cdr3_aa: CASGKDLNEKLFF
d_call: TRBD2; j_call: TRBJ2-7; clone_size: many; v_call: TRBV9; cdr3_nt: TGTGCCAGCAGCGTACGAGGGACTAGCGACTACGAGCAGTACTTC; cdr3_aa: CASSVRGTSDYEQYF
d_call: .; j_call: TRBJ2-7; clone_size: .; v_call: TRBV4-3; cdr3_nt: TGCGCCAGCAGCCCCACGCTAGGGAACCCCTACGAGCAGTACTTC; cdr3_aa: CASSPTLGNPYEQYF
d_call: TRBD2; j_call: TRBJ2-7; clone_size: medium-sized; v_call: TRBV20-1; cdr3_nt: TGCAGTGCTAGGTGGAGCGGGAGTATGTACGAGCAGTACTTC; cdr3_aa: CSARWSGSMYEQYF
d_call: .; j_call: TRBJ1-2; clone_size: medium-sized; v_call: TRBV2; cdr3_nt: TGTGCCAGCAGTCCGACAGGAAACTATGGCTACACCTTC; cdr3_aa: CASSPTGNYGYTF
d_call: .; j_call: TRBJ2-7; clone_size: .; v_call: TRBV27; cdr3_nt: TGTGCCAGCAGATACGGGATGGAGCAGTACTTC; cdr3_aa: CASRYGMEQYF
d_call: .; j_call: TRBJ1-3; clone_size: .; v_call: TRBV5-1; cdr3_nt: TGCGCCAGCAGCCTCTCCCCCACAGCCGTTAACACCATATATTTT; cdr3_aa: CASSLSPTAVNTIYF
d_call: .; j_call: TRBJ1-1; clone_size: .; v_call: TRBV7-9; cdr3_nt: TGTGCCAGTGCGGGAACGAATCTTCGGCGGACTAAGGGGACCACTGAAGCTTTCTTT; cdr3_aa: CASAGTNLRRTKGTTEAFF
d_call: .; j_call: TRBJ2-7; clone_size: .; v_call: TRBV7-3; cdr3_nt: TGTGCCAGCACCGCGACTGGACTAACCATCTACGAGCAGTACTTC; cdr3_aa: CASTATGLTIYEQYF
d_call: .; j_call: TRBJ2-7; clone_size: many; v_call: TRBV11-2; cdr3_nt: TGTGCCAGCAGCTTAGAGGGACGAGTAACCTACGAGCAGTACTTC; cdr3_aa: CASSLEGRVTYEQYF
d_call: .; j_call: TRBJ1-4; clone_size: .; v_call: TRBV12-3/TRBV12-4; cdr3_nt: TGTGCCAGCAGTTTAGGTAGCCATAATGAAAAACTGTTTTTT; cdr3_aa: CASSLGSHNEKLFF
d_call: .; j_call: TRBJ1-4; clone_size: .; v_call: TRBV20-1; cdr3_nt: TGCAGTGCTAGGCCGACAAGTCTTGCAACTAATGAAAAACTGCTTTTT; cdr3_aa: CSARPTSLATNEKLLF
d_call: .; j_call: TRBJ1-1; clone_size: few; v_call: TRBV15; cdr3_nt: TGTGCCACCTCTTCAGGGACCTCTTACACTGAAGCTTTCTTT; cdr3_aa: CATSSGTSYTEAFF
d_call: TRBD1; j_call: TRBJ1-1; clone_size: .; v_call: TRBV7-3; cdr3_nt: TGTGCCAGCAGCTTAAATCCCACAGGGGGCACTGAAGCTTTCTTT; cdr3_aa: CASSLNPTGGTEAFF
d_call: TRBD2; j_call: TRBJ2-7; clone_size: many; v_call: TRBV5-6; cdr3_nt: TGTGCCAGCAGCAGACGACTAGCGGGATATCACGAGCAGTACTTC; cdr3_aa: CASSRRLAGYHEQYF